This T cell receptor beta chain was sequenced for a study of shared clonotypes between healthy human individuals. The CDR3 runs to 17 residues. Germline V gene data show CDR1 as SNHLY and CDR2 as FYNNEI. Sequencing was performed with immunoSEQ multiplex PCR; in TCRdb, only in-frame clones are kept and a portion is missing. Seen here are some 1 million clones, about 70% observed once, and the top ten hold nearly 1.5%. Healthy HIV-negative adults with no recent acute infections or vaccinations were recruited as donors. A note on this clone: Its target is not known. A far larger clone is a single base away, which makes a read error likely.

Whole-study results and caveats: Researchers found naive subsets generally carried larger estimated richness than memory subsets. Clonotype sharing among the donors was expected to vary with sequencing depth.

The sequenced sample consisted of memory CD4+ T cells sorted from blood. Subset denoted: CD45RA-negative fraction. The rearrangement uses TRBV2 and TRBJ1-6, with a possible D match to TRBD1 (5 bases). This TCR was sampled from a young man in good health. The CDR3 is CASSEDSYSSYNSPLHF. CDR3 sequence (DNA): TGTGCCAGCAGCGAAGACAGTTATAGCTCCTATAATTCACCCCTCCACTTT. Filled out from reference TRBV2 and TRBJ1-6, the complete variable domain reads EPEVTQTPSHQVTQMGQEVILRCVPISNHLYFYWYRQILGQKVEFLVSFYNNEISEKSEIFDDQFSVERPDGSNFTLKIRSTKLEDSAMYFCASSEDSYSSYNSPLHFGNGTRLTVT.